The T cell receptor (beta chain) under discussion was sequenced for a study of T cell responses to AZD1222 COVID-19 vaccine. Notes on the study in general: Donors, mostly white British, included more females; clonal diversity was possibly underestimated. CD4 TCRs associated with vaccination spanned spike, dominating at 160-218 and 743-854.

As to this clone: Its target is not known.

After removal of 0 bases from V and 5 bases from J, the junction contained 10 bases not matched to a gene. The CDR3 has 16 amino acids. Looked up from germline, CDR1 is SGDLS and CDR2 is YYNGEE. Repertoires were generated with immunoSEQ multiplex PCR, while TCRdb's copy carries only in-frame clones and drops some. The listing contains 150,000 or so clones. This receptor was identified in an adult in good health. The specimen was peripheral blood. This chain uses TRBV9 with TRBJ1-2, with 7 bases aligning to TRBD1. The CDR3 sequence: CASSVGDQGTAYGYTF. The CDR3 nucleotides read TGTGCCAGCAGCGTAGGGGACCAAGGGACAGCTTATGGCTACACCTTC. Complete variable domain (other parts from reference TRBV9 and TRBJ1-2): DSGVTQTPKHLITATGQRVTLRCSPRSGDLSVYWYQQSLDQGLQFLIQYYNGEERAKGNILERFSAQQFPDLHSELNLSSLELGDSALYFCASSVGDQGTAYGYTFGSGTRLTVV.